These T cell receptor beta chains were read from a single sample in a study of blood T cell repertoires in COVID-19. Clones were read by immunoSEQ multiplex PCR, and TCRdb kept only the in-frame ones, dropping some. The sample has about 300,000 clones; about 90% are singletons. The sequencing input was PBMCs or T cells enriched from blood (not recorded which). The receptors derive from a woman aged 45 to 65 who had been exposed to COVID-19. Each CDR3 is given with its conserved first and last residue. The order of the fields is J gene, D gene, CDR3 length, V gene, CDR3 protein, CDR3 DNA. D genes are given only for firm matches.

TRBJ1-2 . 14 TRBV7-9 CASSLDRRNYGYTF TGTGCCAGCAGCTTAGACAGGCGAAACTATGGCTACACCTTC
TRBJ2-2 TRBD1 16 TRBV7-9 CASSYSTGGDTGELFF TGTGCCAGCAGCTACTCGACAGGGGGAGACACCGGGGAGCTGTTTTTT
TRBJ1-2 . 12 TRBV28 CASSSSVWGYTF TGTGCCAGCAGTTCTAGTGTATGGGGCTACACCTTC
TRBJ1-2 TRBD1 13 TRBV12-3/TRBV12-4 CASSLQGGYGYTF TGTGCCAGCAGTTTACAGGGGGGCTATGGCTACACCTTC
TRBJ1-1 TRBD1 16 TRBV28 CASSLLGTGKNTEAFF TGTGCCAGCAGTTTATTGGGGACAGGGAAGAACACTGAAGCTTTCTTT
TRBJ1-2 . 12 TRBV3-1/TRBV3-2 CATQGGIGGYTF TGTGCCACCCAAGGGGGTATTGGTGGCTACACCTTC
TRBJ2-2 TRBD1 15 TRBV11-3 CASSKGQGHTGELFF TGTGCCAGCAGCAAAGGACAGGGGCACACCGGGGAGCTGTTTTTT
TRBJ1-5 . 14 TRBV2 CASETEYSNQPQHF TGTGCCAGCGAGACAGAATATAGCAATCAGCCCCAGCATTTT
TRBJ1-5 . 14 TRBV15 CATSRDPPRQPQHF TGTGCCACCAGCAGAGATCCCCCGAGGCAGCCCCAGCATTTT
TRBJ1-5 . 16 TRBV2 CASSPDYSLDNQPQHF TGTGCCAGCAGTCCCGACTATTCCTTGGACAATCAGCCCCAGCATTTT
TRBJ2-2 . 15 TRBV5-4 CASSHQGQSSGELFF TGTGCCAGCAGCCATCAAGGACAGTCGTCCGGGGAGCTGTTTTTT
TRBJ2-3 TRBD1 15 TRBV4-1 CASSQDRGFTDTQYF TGCGCCAGCAGCCAAGACAGGGGGTTTACAGATACGCAGTATTTT
TRBJ2-2 . 15 TRBV10-2 CASRNPGVDTGELFF TGCGCCAGCAGAAACCCGGGAGTGGACACCGGGGAGCTGTTTTTT
TRBJ1-2 TRBD1 13 TRBV7-2 CASSSGQGYGYTF TGTGCCAGCAGTTCGGGACAGGGGTATGGCTACACCTTC
TRBJ1-6 . 16 TRBV28 CASSPRQGFYNSPLHF TGTGCCAGCAGCCCCCGGCAGGGGTTTTATAATTCACCCCTCCACTTT
TRBJ1-2 . 11 TRBV28 CASSPLYGYTF TGTGCCAGCAGCCCTTTGTATGGCTACACCTTC